This T cell receptor beta chain was found in a study of monozygotic twins with inflammatory bowel disease. TCRdb reprocessed the 5' RACE reads and stores each CDR3 protein as one record, lacking DNA. The table counts 300,000 to 400,000 distinct CDR3 sequences; around 2.6% lies in the top ten. The CDR3 has 15 residues. Germline V gives CDR1 SGHTA, CDR2 FQGNSA. V gene TRBV7-2 combines with J gene TRBJ2-1; TCRdb selects TRBD1, and the lack of DNA leaves this call unchecked. The receptor was isolated from a human donor with ulcerative colitis or Crohn's disease, or a healthy co-twin of an affected twin (not recorded which). The sample was blood. The CDR3 sequence is CASSPTESSYNEQFF. The full variable domain, completed using reference TRBV7-2 and TRBJ2-1, is GAGVSQSPSNKVTEKGKDVELRCDPISGHTALYWYRQSLGQGLEFLIYFQGNSAPDKSGLPSDRFSAERTGGSVSTLTIQRTQQEDSAVYLCASSPTESSYNEQFFGPGTRLTVL.